This T cell receptor beta chain was profiled in a study of T cells expressing NK-cell markers (dated by TCRdb to about 2020). For context, the study as a whole: Eight donors provided sorted CD3+CD56+NKG2C+, CD3+CD56+NKG2C- and CD3+CD56-NKG2C+ T-cell subsets, whose TCR beta-chain repertoires were profiled. All eight donors whose samples were sequenced were randomly selected healthy volunteers, three of them men and five women. Among the eight sequenced donors, only one was HCMV-seronegative, while the other seven were HCMV-seropositive. Libraries were sequenced as 2 x 150 bp reads on Illumina HiSeq 2000/2500, MiSeq or NextSeq.

Comments on this clonotype: Its binding antigen is unknown.

To determine HCMV serostatus, a commercial ELISA kit was used to detect HCMV-specific IgG in serum. Ficoll density gradient centrifugation was used to isolate peripheral blood mononuclear cells from blood. Sequencing was carried out with an Illumina HiSeq 2000. 5'RACE template switching, by which a universal primer site and unique molecular identifiers were added, was used to make TCR beta cDNA libraries. cDNA synthesis was primed from the TCR beta constant segment, followed by two successive PCR amplification steps. From the authors' description of their analysis: MIGEC was used to demultiplex reads and group reads by UMI, and MiTCR was used to assemble and quantify clonotypes. To remove erroneous sequences, TCR cDNA sequences were retained only when supported by two or more reads. The tcR package was used for downstream repertoire analysis, with clonotypes matched between fractions based on CDR3 nucleotide sequence plus V segment. VDJmatch was used to annotate antigen specificity against VDJdb, with one amino acid substitution in CDR3 allowed. Each entry corresponds to one CDR3 protein sequence from reads that TCRdb reprocessed, and DNA is not given. TCRdb's processing, not the authors', yielded these V and J calls. This sample's records show more than 250,000 distinct CDR3 sequences. Under 0.5% of the sample goes to the ten largest clones.

Beyond this particular receptor, the publication reports: It remained unclear whether the expanded NKG2C-expressing T cell clones were specific for HCMV antigens. In six donors, the dominant CD3+CD56+NKG2C+ clonotypes were among the top 10 CD8+ clonotypes and accounted for about 1.0-7.5% of CD8+ T cells. Those dominant clonotypes were again the most abundant among CD3+CD56-NKG2C+ cells in a few donors, at about 25-60.1%.

Looking up the germline V gene yields CDR1 SGHTS and CDR2 YDEGEE. From cysteine to phenylalanine, the CDR3 is 12 amino acids long. The entry carries no DNA sequence. The rearrangement combines TRBV5-8 with TRBJ2-5. The source material was blood T cells: a sorted CD56 or NKG2C T cell subset, CD4+ or CD8+ T cells, or bulk PBMC T cells (not recorded which). This receptor was taken from a young man in good health. Donor details come from another sample of the same person, matched by shared clones. The CDR3 loop reads CASSQEEETQYF.